The 15 T cell receptor beta chains below were found in one sample sequenced in a study of T-cell reconstitution after alpha-beta-depleted transplantation in children. Preparing the TCRbeta library involved the use of unique molecular identifiers. Each CDR3 protein is one row after TCRdb ran MiXCR on the PCR reads. The sample consists of around 340,000 distinct CDR3 sequences, roughly 15% of them appearing once. Source: PBMCs, taken from the stem cell graft. These receptors came from a human donor who donated a stem cell graft to a child with Fanconi anemia.

The gene calls are TRBV9 and TRBJ1-3; a possible D gene is TRBD1 (5 bases). The CDR3 has 17 residues. Looked up from germline, CDR1 is SGDLS and CDR2 is YYNGEE. The V gene lost 0 bases and the J gene lost 0 bases, with 13 bases spanning the gap. The CDR3, as DNA: TGTGCCAGCAGCGTAGCAGAGGACACGGGCTCTGGAAACACCATATATTTT. It is translated as CASSVAEDTGSGNTIYF.

The sample holds many counts of this clonotype. The chain carries TRBV5-1 and TRBJ1-2; the D gene is possibly TRBD1 (6 bases). Trimming stripped 1 base from V and 4 bases from J, with 14 bases between. This CDR3 is built from 15 residues. Germline CDR1 SGHRS, CDR2 YFSETQ. For the CDR3, the DNA is TGCGCCAGCAGCTTGTCTCCAGGGGAAGGCTATGGCTACACCTTC. Translating it yields CASSLSPGEGYGYTF.

The rearrangement joins TRBV5-6 to TRBJ2-3, with D perhaps matching TRBD2 (6 bases). Trimming shortened V by 4 bases and J by 7 bases, and 19 bases separated the two germline ends. The CDR3 totals 15 residues. CDR1 and CDR2 (germline): SGHDT, YYEEEE. This CDR3 is CASSQDYSLTNTQYF. The CDR3 nucleotides read TGTGCCAGCAGCCAGGACTATTCGTTGACAAATACGCAGTATTTT.

The sample holds many counts of this clonotype. CDR3 nucleotide sequence: TGCGCCAGCAGCCCGGACAGGGCGAACACTGAAGCTTTCTTT. Protein: CASSPDRANTEAFF. This chain uses TRBV5-1 with TRBJ1-1; 8 bases are a match to TRBD1. The ends lost 4 bases at V and 1 base at J; junction bases unmatched: 3. From germline, CDR1 is SGHRS and CDR2 YFSETQ. The CDR3 is 14 amino acids.

The rearrangement uses TRBV5-1 and TRBJ2-7; 7 nucleotides align to TRBD2. The CDR3 covers 14 residues. Germline CDR1 is SGHRS and CDR2 is YFSETQ. The junction had 5 bases not matched to a gene; V was cut back by 3 bases and J by 2 bases. CDR3 in amino acids: CASSSGGRTYEQYF. CDR3 bases: TGCGCCAGCAGCTCGGGCGGGAGAACCTACGAGCAGTACTTC.

This clonotype was counted only a few times. The V call is TRBV15, the J call TRBJ2-3; D uncertain. Between the trimmed V and J ends, which lost 1 base and 0 bases, there was a span of 5 bases. There are 14 residues in the CDR3. The germline gives CDR1 LNHNV, CDR2 YYDKDF (reference sequence). For the CDR3, the DNA is TGTGCCACCAGCAGAGTCGTGAGCACAGATACGCAGTATTTT. It translates to CATSRVVSTDTQYF. The variable domain in full, completed from reference TRBV15 and TRBJ2-3, reads DAMVIQNPRYQVTQFGKPVTLSCSQTLNHNVMYWYQQKSSQAPKLLFHYYDKDFNNEADTPDNFQSRRPNTSFCFLDIRSPGLGDTAMYLCATSRVVSTDTQYFGPGTRLTVL.

The J gene is TRBJ1-2, the V gene TRBV20-1; D not resolved. This CDR3 has 14 amino acids. The V gene lost 1 base and the J gene lost 8 bases, with 17 bases spanning the gap. The V gene's germline CDR1 is DFQATT and CDR2 SNEGSKA (reference sequence). In DNA form, the CDR3 reads TGCAGTGCTAGAGTTGCTGCCTCCGTCTACGGCTACACCTTC. Protein product: CSARVAASVYGYTF.

The chain carries TRBV5-1 and TRBJ1-1; D possibly corresponds to TRBD1 (6 bases). From germline, CDR1 is SGHRS and CDR2 YFSETQ. The CDR3 is 15 amino acids. Trimming pared 0 bases from V and 4 bases from J, leaving 13 bases between. In DNA form, the CDR3 reads TGCGCCAGCAGCTTGGGGGGGGCAGGGAGCACTGAAGCTTTCTTT. Translating it yields CASSLGGAGSTEAFF.

This clonotype has a count of ten or more. The chain has TRBV28 and TRBJ2-1; the match to TRBD2 covers 10 bases. Trimming removed 6 bases from V and 6 bases from J; junction bases left unmatched: 8. This CDR3 comprises 15 residues. Germline V lookup: CDR1 MDHEN, CDR2 SYDVKM. The CDR3 nucleotides are TGTGCCAGCAGCCTCCTTAGCGGGGGGCGCAATGAGCAGTTCTTC. Encoded protein: CASSLLSGGRNEQFF.

The table lists this clonotype with many counts. The J gene is TRBJ1-5, the V gene TRBV25-1; D remains ambiguous. CDR1 MGHDK and CDR2 SYGVNS come from the germline V gene. The CDR3 consists of 14 residues. V was trimmed by 3 bases and J by 0 bases, leaving 6 bases between them. This chain's CDR3 is CASSEGYSNQPQHF. The DNA for the CDR3 is TGTGCCAGCAGTGAGGGGTATAGCAATCAGCCCCAGCATTTT. The whole variable domain, filled in from reference TRBV25-1 and TRBJ1-5, reads EADIYQTPRYLVIGTGKKITLECSQTMGHDKMYWYQQDPGMELHLIHYSYGVNSTEKGDLSSESTVSRIRTEHFPLTLESARPSHTSQYLCASSEGYSNQPQHFGDGTRLSIL.

The chain uses TRBV2 and TRBJ2-6, with TRBD1 matching 8 bases. The CDR3 length is 17 residues. Germline CDR1 SNHLY, CDR2 FYNNEI. V lost 4 bases, J lost 0 bases, and 5 bases stayed unmatched. CDR3 protein: CASSADRGISGANVLTF. The CDR3 DNA sequence: TGTGCCAGCAGTGCTGACAGGGGTATCTCTGGGGCCAACGTCCTGACTTTC.

This clonotype was found a few times. This chain uses TRBV6-5 with TRBJ1-1; 7 bases agree with TRBD1. V lost 2 bases and J lost 5; bases outside the gene matches: 11. There are 16 residues in the CDR3. Germline CDR1 reads MNHEY; CDR2 reads SVGAGI. The CDR3 loop reads CASSYNPSTGWTEAFF. CDR3 nucleotides: TGTGCCAGCAGTTACAACCCGTCGACAGGGTGGACTGAAGCTTTCTTT.

This clonotype was seen a few times. J is TRBJ1-1 and V is TRBV27; D might be TRBD1 (6 bases). Between the trimmed V and J ends, which lost 0 bases and 5 bases, there was a span of 10 bases. The CDR3 spans 14 residues. CDR1 is MNHEY, CDR2 SMNVEV, per germline (reference sequence). The CDR3 DNA follows: TGTGCCAGCAGTTTATCGCGGGGGCCTACTGAAGCTTTCTTT. This codes for CASSLSRGPTEAFF.

The J gene is TRBJ1-5, the V gene TRBV28; 8 bases are a match to TRBD1. V shed 5 bases and J 5 bases; nucleotides not matched to a gene: 11. This CDR3 region has 16 residues. Germline CDR1 MDHEN, CDR2 SYDVKM. This CDR3 is CASSPVTGGGDQPQHF. The CDR3 DNA sequence: TGTGCCAGCAGTCCCGTTACAGGGGGAGGCGATCAGCCCCAGCATTTT.

Comments on this clonotype: A junction boundary mismatches the germline segment, possibly from a read error. The V gene is TRBV4-1, the J gene TRBJ1-1, with 10 bases fitting TRBD1. The CDR3 sequence is 14 residues long. From germline, CDR1 is MGHRA and CDR2 YSYEKL. DNA for the CDR3: TGTGCCAGTGGGACAGGGGTCCTGAACTCTGAAGCTTTCTTT. This gives the protein CASGTGVLNSEAFF.